Listed below are T cell receptor beta chains from one sample, sequenced in a study of shared T cell receptors in the human thymus. Profiling relied on immunoSEQ multiplex PCR, and the TCRdb table lists in-frame clones only, not all of them. Here the sample spans 700,000 to 750,000 clones, 70% to 90% being singletons. These same records also appear under a second study, on human thymus T cells.

The sequencing sample was made of thymocytes. These receptors came from a girl under three years old with a congenital heart defect. The CDR3 runs from the conserved cysteine through the conserved F or W. D genes are given only for firm matches. For some rows the clone size is stated as once, few or many, or as a class when expanded; others skip it.

d_gene	v_gene	j_gene	abundance	CDR3nt	CDR3aa
.	TRBV4-1	TRBJ1-5	.	TGCGCCAGCAGCCAATACGAGACAGGTCCCCCCTTTAGCAATCAGCCCCAGCATTTT	CASSQYETGPPFSNQPQHF
.	TRBV2	TRBJ2-5	.	TGTGCCTACATGAAACAAGAGACCCAGTACTTC	CAYMKQETQYF
TRBD1	TRBV2	TRBJ1-5	.	TGTGCCAGCAACACAGGGGGTACGAATCAGCCCCAGCATTTT	CASNTGGTNQPQHF
TRBD1	TRBV11-2	TRBJ1-1	.	TGTGCCAGCAGATTAGAGGGACAGTTAGCTTTCTTT	CASRLEGQLAFF
TRBD2	TRBV9	TRBJ2-2	.	TGTGCCAGCAGCCCCCGACCGGGAAGCGGGGGGAGCGGCGGGGAGCTGTTTTTT	CASSPRPGSGGSGGELFF
TRBD1	TRBV5-1	TRBJ2-3	.	TGCGCCAGCAGCTTGGGGGACAGGAGTTCCACAGATACGCAGTATTTT	CASSLGDRSSTDTQYF
TRBD1	TRBV7-9	TRBJ1-2	.	TGTGCCAGCAGCTTATCCCGGGACAGGGATAACTATGGCTACACCTTC	CASSLSRDRDNYGYTF
.	TRBV5-1	TRBJ2-3	.	TGCGCCAGCAGCCACCGGGAGTTTAATACGCAGTATTTT	CASSHREFNTQYF
.	TRBV2	TRBJ1-2	.	TGTGCCAGCAGTAGCAACGGTGGGGGGGAGGTTCACTATGGCTACACCTTC	CASSSNGGGEVHYGYTF
.	TRBV28	TRBJ2-7	.	TGTGCCAGCAGTTGGCGCTTTTGGGGGGACGAGCAGTACTTC	CASSWRFWGDEQYF
.	TRBV12-5	TRBJ1-1	.	TGTGCTAGTGGTGGGACAAAGGGGAGGAACACTGAAGCTTTCTTT	CASGGTKGRNTEAFF
.	TRBV6-5	TRBJ1-1	.	TGTGCCAGCAGCTCGGACACGAACACTGAAGCTTTCTTT	CASSSDTNTEAFF
.	TRBV7-2	TRBJ2-7	.	TGTGCCAGCAGCTTCTCTCCGGGGTTTAGTTACGAGCAGTACTTC	CASSFSPGFSYEQYF
.	TRBV11-1	TRBJ1-1	.	TGTGCCAGCAGCTTAATAAGGCGGGATGAAGCTTTCTTT	CASSLIRRDEAFF
.	TRBV29-1	TRBJ2-7	.	TGCAGCGGGGGGGACAGAACATCCGAGCAGTACTTC	CSGGDRTSEQYF
.	TRBV7-9	TRBJ2-7	.	TGTGCCAGCAGCCCGGACATCAGGAGGTACTTC	CASSPDIRRYF
TRBD1	TRBV28	TRBJ1-5	.	TGTGCCAGCAGTCCACAGGGGATTGGCAATCAGCCCCAGCATTTT	CASSPQGIGNQPQHF
TRBD2	TRBV11-3	TRBJ2-3	.	TGTGCCAGCAGCACTTCACTCGGGGGGGCCAGGGATACGCAGTATTTT	CASSTSLGGARDTQYF
.	TRBV2	TRBJ1-4	.	TGTGCCAGCAAAATCACTTCCCGACCCGGGTCTAAGACCAATAATGAAAAACTGTTTTTT	CASKITSRPGSKTNNEKLFF
.	TRBV6-5	TRBJ2-1	.	TGTGCCAGCAGTTACGCCGGGACTTACAATGAGCAGTTCTTC	CASSYAGTYNEQFF
TRBD2	TRBV7-3	TRBJ2-3	.	TGTGCCAGCAGCTTAAGCGCGGGGGGGCCGGGTTACCCAGATACGCAGTATTTT	CASSLSAGGPGYPDTQYF
.	TRBV28	TRBJ1-5	.	TGTGCCAGCACCTTGGGAGGGACACATAGCAATCAGCCCCAGCATTTT	CASTLGGTHSNQPQHF
.	TRBV7-9	TRBJ2-7	once	TGTGCCAGCAGCTTAGGAAGTCAGGGGAACGAGCAGTACTTC	CASSLGSQGNEQYF
.	TRBV18	TRBJ1-2	.	TGTGCCAGCTCACCACTGTCAGGGGCCAATGGCTACACCTTC	CASSPLSGANGYTF
.	TRBV28	TRBJ2-7	.	TGTGCCAGCAGTTTCTCGGGACACGGGTCCCACTACGAGCAGTACTTC	CASSFSGHGSHYEQYF
.	TRBV27	TRBJ2-7	.	TGTGCCAGCAGTTTATTAAGGGGGGGCAACTCCTACGAGCAGTACTTC	CASSLLRGGNSYEQYF
TRBD1	TRBV15	TRBJ2-7	once	TGTGCCACCAGCAGAGCGACAGGGGATTCCTACGAGCAGTACTTC	CATSRATGDSYEQYF
TRBD2	TRBV5-1	TRBJ2-3	.	TGCGCCAGCAGCTCAACGGGACTAAATCAGACTACGCAGTATTTT	CASSSTGLNQTTQYF
.	TRBV25-1	TRBJ2-7	.	TGTGCCAGCAGTTACCCAGGGTATTCCAACGAGCAGTACTTC	CASSYPGYSNEQYF
.	TRBV27	TRBJ2-1	.	TGTGCCAGCAGTGCGGACAAGTCTGAGCAGTTCTTC	CASSADKSEQFF
TRBD2	TRBV27	TRBJ2-3	.	TGTGCCAGCAGCCCATTTGGTTTTAGCGGGGCCACAGATACGCAGTATTTT	CASSPFGFSGATDTQYF